These 29 T cell receptor beta chains originate from one sample sequenced in a study of T cell responses to AZD1222 COVID-19 vaccine. The assay was immunoSEQ multiplex PCR, and TCRdb's table has in-frame clones only and misses some. The sample carries roughly 190,000 clones, roughly 90% recorded once. The material sequenced was peripheral blood, taken 28 days after the second AZD1222 dose. The receptor set was obtained from an adult who received the AZD1222 COVID-19 vaccine.

This clone has only one observation. The chain couples TRBV27 to TRBJ2-7; D remains unclear. This CDR3 has 14 residues. The V and J ends lost 7 bases and 7 bases respectively, with 20 bases between them. Germline V gives CDR1 MNHEY, CDR2 SMNVEV (reference sequence). The CDR3 DNA is TGTGCCAGCACCTCACTCACAAACCTGGGGGAGCAGTACTTC. It translates to CASTSLTNLGEQYF.

This clone showed up just once. The V gene is TRBV18, the J gene TRBJ2-6; 13 nucleotides line up with TRBD2. V lost 1 base, J lost 0 bases, and 3 bases stayed unmatched. Germline V gene lookup returns CDR1 KGHSH and CDR2 LQKENI. CDR3 length equals 19 residues. CDR3 coding DNA: TGTGCCAGCTCACCACGTGGGACTAGCGGGGCCTCTGGGGCCAACGTCCTGACTTTC. Amino acids: CASSPRGTSGASGANVLTF.

The rearrangement joins TRBV5-4 to TRBJ1-3; the D gene is possibly TRBD1 (5 bases). The germline V gene encodes CDR1 SGHNT and CDR2 YYREEE (reference sequence). The V and J ends lost 0 bases and 1 base respectively, with 11 bases between them. This CDR3 is built from 16 residues. The CDR3: CASSLAGGRSGNTIYF. For the CDR3, the DNA is TGTGCCAGCAGCTTGGCGGGGGGTCGATCTGGAAACACCATATATTTT.

This rearrangement joins TRBV6-5 to TRBJ2-7, with TRBD1 matching over 10 bases. Losses at the gene ends were 6 bases for V and 2 bases for J; bases not matched to a gene: 4. There are 14 residues in the CDR3. Germline CDR1 MNHEY, CDR2 SVGAGI. Written as DNA, the CDR3 is TGTGCCAGCAGCACGGGACAGGGGACCTACGAGCAGTACTTC. It yields the protein CASSTGQGTYEQYF.

The chain has TRBV6-5 and TRBJ1-4; 7 positions match TRBD1. The junction had 9 bases not matched to a gene; V was cut back by 7 bases and J by 4 bases. Germline V lookup: CDR1 MNHEY, CDR2 SVGAGI. The CDR3 extends over 15 amino acids. CDR3 loop: CASTRQGGGNEKLFF. The CDR3 DNA follows: TGTGCCAGCACAAGACAGGGAGGGGGTAATGAAAAACTGTTTTTT.

This clone was observed once. V is TRBV7-2 and J is TRBJ1-2; D gene uncertain. V was cut by 1 base and J by 0 bases, with 9 bases left in between. The germline V gene has CDR1 SGHTA and CDR2 FQGNSA. There are 15 residues in the CDR3. The CDR3: CASSLDGYTNYGYTF. The CDR3 DNA reads TGTGCCAGCAGCTTAGATGGGTATACTAACTATGGCTACACCTTC.

The chain couples TRBV3-1 (or the pseudogene TRBV3-2) to TRBJ1-6; tentatively, D is TRBD1 (5 bases). Trimming stripped 3 bases from V and 10 bases from J, with 13 bases between. The CDR3 has 14 residues. Germline V gene data show CDR1 as LGHDT and CDR2 as YNNKEL (reference sequence). The CDR3 loop reads CASSQGGGWSPLHF. For the CDR3, the DNA is TGTGCCAGCAGCCAGGGGGGAGGGTGGTCACCCCTCCACTTT.

The J gene is TRBJ1-4, the V gene TRBV7-9; TRBD1 matches 7 bases. The J segment lost 5 bases and the V segment lost 6 bases, leaving 6 bases of the junction unmatched. CDR1 is SEHNR, CDR2 FQNEAQ, per germline (reference sequence). The CDR3 is 14 amino acids. The CDR3 loop is CASRGQLDNEKLFF. The CDR3, as DNA: TGTGCCAGCAGGGGACAGTTAGACAATGAAAAACTGTTTTTT.

V usage is TRBV3-1 (or the pseudogene TRBV3-2) and J usage is TRBJ2-3; D is unresolved. CDR1 LGHDT and CDR2 YNNKEL come from the germline V gene (reference sequence). V was pared by 4 bases and J by 5 bases, with 4 bases between. The CDR3 extends over 11 amino acids. The CDR3 DNA reads as TGTGCCAGCAGCCTCATAGATACGCAGTATTTT. This sequence encodes CASSLIDTQYF.

The chain has TRBV18 and TRBJ1-4; D call uncertain. Germline V gives CDR1 KGHSH, CDR2 LQKENI. This CDR3 comprises 16 residues. V dropped 2 bases and J dropped 0 bases, with 10 bases sitting between them. CDR3 region: CASSPKTVTTNEKLFF. The CDR3 DNA follows: TGTGCCAGCTCACCAAAGACGGTTACAACTAATGAAAAACTGTTTTTT.

This rearrangement joins TRBV9 to TRBJ2-1, with 9 bases lining up with TRBD1. The J segment lost 3 bases and the V segment lost 0 bases, leaving 4 bases of the junction unmatched. CDR1 is SGDLS and CDR2 is YYNGEE in the germline V gene. The CDR3 contains 16 residues. DNA for the CDR3: TGTGCCAGCAGCGTAGGTTTGGACAGGGGCTACAATGAGCAGTTCTTC. Its translation is CASSVGLDRGYNEQFF.

The gene calls are TRBV18 and TRBJ2-5; D is unclear. The CDR3 is 13 residues long. From germline, CDR1 is KGHSH and CDR2 LQKENI. Trimming took 3 bases from V and 5 from J, leaving 10 bases between them. The CDR3 DNA sequence: TGTGCCAGCTCACCGGGATCGAGGGAGACCCAGTACTTC. Translation gives CASSPGSRETQYF.

J is TRBJ1-2 and V is TRBV6-5, with D uncertain. The CDR3 is 13 amino acids. CDR1 is MNHEY and CDR2 is SVGAGI in the germline V gene. The germline V and J ends were trimmed by 5 bases and 7 bases, with 14 bases remaining between them. In nucleotides, the CDR3 is TGTGCCAGCAGTCCCACTCCAGGAGGTGGCTACACCTTC. Its translation is CASSPTPGGGYTF.

This clone was seen a few times. The V gene is TRBV30, the J gene TRBJ2-1, with 11 positions matching TRBD2. CDR1 is GTSNPN, CDR2 SVGIG, per germline (reference sequence). Losses at the gene ends were 0 bases for V and 7 bases for J; bases not matched to a gene: 2. CDR3 length: 14 amino acids. The CDR3 DNA sequence: TGTGCCTGGAGTGTAACTAGCGGGAGTAATGAGCAGTTCTTC. Its protein is CAWSVTSGSNEQFF.

This sequence joins TRBV7-9 and TRBJ1-2; no reliable D call. V was shortened by 5 bases and J by 0 bases, with 7 bases between the two germline ends. The CDR3 is made up of 13 amino acids. The V gene's germline CDR1 is SEHNR and CDR2 FQNEAQ (reference sequence). The CDR3 DNA reads as TGTGCCAGCAGCGCGGGAGCTAACTATGGCTACACCTTC. Translating gives CASSAGANYGYTF.

The chain carries TRBV12-2 and TRBJ2-7; the DNA was not compared with TRBD2, the D call given in the table. TRBV12-2 is labeled a pseudogene. The CDR3 sequence is 13 residues long. CDR3 residues: CARGLSVAYEQYF. The CDR3 region has the DNA TGTGCACGCGGACTCTCCGTCGCCTACGAGCAGTACTTC.

This chain joins TRBV3-1 (or the pseudogene TRBV3-2) and TRBJ2-5, with D unresolved. Trimming removed 2 bases at V and 2 bases at J, with 9 bases between. The CDR3 covers 14 residues. Germline loops: CDR1 LGHDT, CDR2 YNNKEL (reference sequence). CDR3 nucleotide sequence: TGTGCCAGCAGCCAAAGGTCTCTTCAAGAGACCCAGTACTTC. As protein: CASSQRSLQETQYF.

In its sample, this clone was seen a few times. The V call is TRBV4-3, the J call TRBJ1-1; a possible D gene is TRBD1 (6 bases). The CDR3 consists of 15 residues. Per germline, CDR1 LGHNA and CDR2 YSLEER. Trimming pared 0 bases from V and 3 bases from J, leaving 11 bases between. DNA of the CDR3: TGCGCCAGCAGCCAAGATAACAGGGCGTACACTGAAGCTTTCTTT. It yields the protein CASSQDNRAYTEAFF.

CDR3 DNA sequence: TGTGCCAGCAGCGAAAGGGGCAGGGGGCTCACTGAAGCTTTCTTT. Amino acid sequence: CASSERGRGLTEAFF. The V gene is TRBV11-2, the J gene TRBJ1-1; 8 bases are a match to TRBD1. V was clipped by 5 bases and J by 4 bases; unmatched bases: 9. The CDR3 is 15 amino acids. Looked up from germline, CDR1 is SGHAT and CDR2 is FQNNGV.

A few counts support this clone. V and J are TRBV7-9 and TRBJ2-7; D is unresolved. Germline loops: CDR1 SEHNR, CDR2 FQNEAQ (reference sequence). The CDR3 loop spans 15 amino acids. Trimming took off 0 bases at V and 0 bases at J, with 9 bases between the two ends. CDR3 loop: CASSLAGSSSYEQYF. Here the CDR3 DNA reads TGTGCCAGCAGCTTAGCAGGATCGAGCTCCTACGAGCAGTACTTC.

In DNA, the CDR3 is TGCGCCAGCAGCCGGAAGACTAGCGGGGTGGTGAACACCGGGGAGCTGTTTTTT. This gives the protein CASSRKTSGVVNTGELFF. This chain joins TRBV4-1 and TRBJ2-2; 11 bases map to TRBD2. Germline CDR1 is MGHRA and CDR2 is YSYEKL. This CDR3 is built from 18 residues. Trimming cost V 4 bases and J 1 base; bases outside gene matches: 8.

The chain links TRBV6-5 to TRBJ2-1, with 8 nucleotides matching TRBD2. V shed 7 bases, J shed 3 bases, and the junction held 5 bases outside the gene matches. Germline loops: CDR1 MNHEY, CDR2 SVGAGI. The CDR3 sequence is 14 residues long. CDR3 in DNA: TGTGCCAGCAAAGAGCGGGAGAGCTACAATGAGCAGTTCTTC. This translates into CASKERESYNEQFF.

J is TRBJ2-7 and V is TRBV9; D is unclear. V dropped 0 bases and J dropped 4 bases, with 14 bases sitting between them. The CDR3 is 15 amino acids. Germline V gene lookup returns CDR1 SGDLS and CDR2 YYNGEE. The CDR3 loop reads CASSVDHRVGYEQYF. The CDR3 DNA is TGTGCCAGCAGCGTAGACCACCGCGTTGGATACGAGCAGTACTTC.

This chain connects TRBV10-3 to TRBJ1-5; D uncertain. This CDR3 is built from 13 residues. Trimming removed 2 bases from V and 4 bases from J, with 6 bases in between. Germline V gene lookup returns CDR1 ENHRY and CDR2 SYGVKD. The CDR3 DNA reads TGTGCCATCAGTGAGAGCCAGAATCAGCCCCAGCATTTT. Encoded protein: CAISESQNQPQHF.

This clone has a handful of counts. The J gene is TRBJ2-1, the V gene TRBV15; 7 bases align to TRBD2. This CDR3 contains 15 residues. The V segment lost 4 bases and the J segment 1 base; nucleotides outside the gene matches: 4. Germline V gene data show CDR1 as LNHNV and CDR2 as YYDKDF (reference sequence). CDR3 sequence: CATSTRTRSYNEQFF. DNA of the CDR3: TGTGCCACCAGCACCAGGACTAGGTCCTACAATGAGCAGTTCTTC.

This chain joins TRBV2 and TRBJ2-2; D is possibly TRBD2 (6 bases). The germline V gene has CDR1 SNHLY and CDR2 FYNNEI. This CDR3 contains 16 residues. Between the trimmed V and J ends, which lost 2 bases and 0 bases, there was a span of 10 bases. The CDR3 loop reads CASSEPAGTNTGELFF. The CDR3 DNA is TGTGCCAGCAGTGAACCGGCGGGGACGAACACCGGGGAGCTGTTTTTT.

V usage is TRBV18 and J usage is TRBJ1-1, with 8 nucleotides matching TRBD1. Germline V gives CDR1 KGHSH, CDR2 LQKENI. The length of the CDR3 is 13 residues. V lost 3 bases to trimming and J lost 6 bases; unmatched junction nucleotides: 3. For the CDR3, the DNA is TGTGCCAGCTCACCCGACAGGGGCCCTGAAGCTTTCTTT. It translates to CASSPDRGPEAFF.

The genes are TRBV10-3 and TRBJ2-7; 14 bases are shared with TRBD2. The trim removed 8 bases at V and 5 bases at J, leaving 11 bases unmatched. Germline lookup yields CDR1 ENHRY and CDR2 SYGVKD. The length of the CDR3 is 16 residues. This CDR3 is CAISGTSGSLGDEQYF. CDR3 sequence (DNA): TGTGCCATCTCCGGGACTAGCGGGAGTTTGGGCGACGAGCAGTACTTC.

Only one count was recorded for this clone. This chain uses TRBV5-1 with TRBJ1-1, with 11 bases lining up with TRBD1. This CDR3 has 14 residues. Germline trimming cut 4 bases from V and 7 bases from J; bases unmatched to any gene: 6. Looked up from germline, CDR1 is SGHRS and CDR2 is YFSETQ. CDR3 DNA: TGCGCCAGCAGCGGCGGGACAGGGGGTATTGAAGCTTTCTTT. Its protein product is CASSGGTGGIEAFF.